This T cell receptor (beta chain) was recorded in a study of T-cell memory formation after mild COVID-19. V was clipped by 6 bases and J by 9 bases; unmatched bases: 8. The germline gives CDR1 SGHVS, CDR2 FNYEAQ. The CDR3 sequence is 13 residues long. From the 5' RACE reads, TCRdb called clonotypes with MiXCR, one entry per CDR3 protein. The sample comprises about 470,000 distinct CDR3 sequences, around 25% of which are singletons, and about an eighth rests with the top ten. The genes are TRBV7-6 and TRBJ2-1; 7 nucleotides align to TRBD2. The source material was PBMCs or a T cell subset sorted from them (not recorded which). The clonotype originates from an adult woman who had mild COVID-19 (a few samples of this study predate the infection). Cell type and time point are not known. The CDR3 nucleotides read TGTGCCAGCAGGTCCGGGGGAGGGAGTGAGCAGTTCTTC. This gives the protein CASRSGGGSEQFF. Filled out from reference TRBV7-6 and TRBJ2-1, the complete variable domain reads GAGVSQSPRYKVTKRGQDVALRCDPISGHVSLYWYRQALGQGPEFLTYFNYEAQQDKSGLPNDRFSAERPEGSISTLTIQRTEQRDSAMYRCASRSGGGSEQFFGPGTRLTVL.